This record covers a single T cell receptor (beta chain). Antigen unknown. Template switching introduced a universal primer site, and the cDNA bore unique molecular identifiers. From the 5' RACE reads, TCRdb called clonotypes with MiXCR, one entry per CDR3 protein. The data show under 350,000 distinct CDR3 sequences, roughly 9% seen once. The entry originates in a study of identical twins. Germline V gene lookup returns CDR1 LGHNA and CDR2 YSLEER. V lost 1 base and J lost 4; bases outside the gene matches: 19. The CDR3 runs 20 residues. Study-wide results and caveats: The study found excess low generation probability among twin-shared out-of-frame alpha sequences. Models underestimated TCR alpha sharing (out-of-frame) in monozygotic twins.

These data also featured in a second study, about yellow fever vaccine responses in identical twins.

The rearrangement joins TRBV4-3 to TRBJ2-1, with 7 bases matching TRBD1. Sequences were obtained from CD8+ T cells sorted from blood. The TCR was taken from a woman younger than 35 in good health. The CDR3 sequence is CASSQAARVVGDRRYNEQFF. The CDR3 coding sequence is TGCGCCAGCAGCCAAGCTGCCAGGGTCGTGGGGGACAGACGATACAATGAGCAGTTCTTC.